The next 8 T cell receptor beta chains were all read from a single sample in a study of cytomegalovirus exposure and HLA in healthy donors. The PCR used 60 Vbeta and 13 Jbeta primers. Clones were read by immunoSEQ multiplex PCR, and TCRdb kept only the in-frame ones, dropping some. This sample carries around 130,000 clones, about 82% of them seen once, and the ten largest clones take 5% to 5.5%. The sequenced sample was PBMCs. These receptors all come from a man aged 25 to 40 in good health and CMV-seronegative.

The chain uses TRBV7-9 and TRBJ2-5; 7 bases map to TRBD1. With 5 bases clipped from V and 5 bases from J, the junction kept 11 bases outside the gene matches. CDR3 length: 15 residues. CDR1 and CDR2 (germline): SEHNR, FQNEAQ (reference sequence). This CDR3 reads CASSPAGGARETQYF. CDR3 in DNA: TGTGCCAGCAGCCCTGCAGGGGGTGCGCGGGAGACCCAGTACTTC.

This clone was seen a single time. CDR3 coding DNA: TGTGCCAGCAGCTACCCCGGGACAGGGGTTAATTCACCCCTCCACTTT. Translating gives CASSYPGTGVNSPLHF. The rearrangement joins TRBV7-2 to TRBJ1-6, with 10 nucleotides matching TRBD1. CDR1 and CDR2 (germline): SGHTA, FQGNSA. The CDR3 is 16 amino acids. V gave up 4 bases and J gave up 6 bases; unmatched junction bases: 6.

CDR3 DNA: TGTGCCACGGGGACTAGCGGGAGTGGGGCTTACAATGAGCAGTTCTTC. Its translation: CATGTSGSGAYNEQFF. The chain couples TRBV27 to TRBJ2-1; TRBD2 matches at 14 bases. The ends lost 10 bases at V and 4 bases at J; junction bases unmatched: 9. Germline values: CDR1 MNHEY, CDR2 SMNVEV (reference sequence). This CDR3 spans 16 amino acids.

In nucleotides, the CDR3 is TGTGCCAGTAGTATGTTTGCGGGAGGGCCGAGCGAGCAGTACTTC. Its translation: CASSMFAGGPSEQYF. The chain employs TRBV19 and TRBJ2-7; 9 bases are a match to TRBD2. Germline CDR1 LNHDA, CDR2 SQIVND (reference sequence). Germline trimming cut 3 bases from V and 6 bases from J; bases unmatched to any gene: 9. This CDR3 comprises 15 residues.

The chain uses TRBV2 and TRBJ1-1, with D uncertain. Germline loops: CDR1 SNHLY, CDR2 FYNNEI. V lost 7 bases and J lost 4, with 13 bases in between. The CDR3 runs to 13 residues. In nucleotides, the CDR3 is TGTGCCAGCATGGAGGGTATGGGCACTGAAGCTTTCTTT. It specifies CASMEGMGTEAFF. Variable domain in full (rest from reference TRBV2 and TRBJ1-1): EPEVTQTPSHQVTQMGQEVILRCVPISNHLYFYWYRQILGQKVEFLVSFYNNEISEKSEIFDDQFSVERPDGSNFTLKIRSTKLEDSAMYFCASMEGMGTEAFFGQGTRLTVV.

This chain links TRBV9 with TRBJ1-1; 8 positions match TRBD1. From germline, CDR1 is SGDLS and CDR2 YYNGEE. With 0 bases clipped from V and 5 bases from J, the junction kept 15 bases outside the gene matches. This CDR3 region has 18 residues. CDR3 in amino acids: CASSVEDGAGGYGTEAFF. The DNA of the CDR3 is TGTGCCAGCAGCGTAGAAGATGGGGCAGGGGGCTATGGTACTGAAGCTTTCTTT.

The chain employs TRBV19 and TRBJ1-1; D is unresolved. Per germline, CDR1 LNHDA and CDR2 SQIVND (reference sequence). This CDR3 has 13 amino acids. Trimming took off 3 bases at V and 5 bases at J, with 10 bases between the two ends. In DNA form, the CDR3 reads TGTGCCAGTAGTATTTACCCGGGGACTGAAGCTTTCTTT. It is translated as CASSIYPGTEAFF.

CDR3 nucleotides: TGTGCCAGCAGCGAGGGGGGGCACAGTGCCAACGTCCTGACTTTC. Its translation: CASSEGGHSANVLTF. This chain uses TRBV7-9 with TRBJ2-6; tentatively, D is TRBD2 (7 bases). CDR1 is SEHNR, CDR2 FQNEAQ, per germline (reference sequence). V was cut by 5 bases and J by 7 bases, with 15 bases left in between. CDR3 length: 15 residues.